These 30 T cell receptor beta chains came from one sample sequenced in a study of cytomegalovirus exposure and HLA in healthy donors. This PCR relied on a set of 60 Vbeta primers and 13 Jbeta primers. The repertoire was sequenced with immunoSEQ multiplex PCR; TCRdb's copy has only in-frame clones and lacks some. The sample carries a few hundred thousand clones, around 89% recorded once. Sequences were obtained from PBMCs. Receptor source: a woman younger than 35 in good health and CMV-seronegative.

Note on this clone: The sample has other DNA sequences that encode this CDR3 too. This chain joins TRBV6-1 and TRBJ1-6, with D unresolved. Germline V lookup: CDR1 MNHNS, CDR2 SASEGT. CDR3 length: 13 amino acids. V was pared by 3 bases and J by 10 bases, with 10 bases between. CDR3 sequence (DNA): TGTGCCAGCAGTGAGGCCCACGGGTCACCCCTCCACTTT. It yields the protein CASSEAHGSPLHF.

Note on this clone: Germline is not matched at one junction end, which may reflect a read error. The same CDR3 arises from other DNA sequences in this sample as well. V and J are TRBV7-9 and TRBJ2-7; possibly TRBD2 for D (6 bases). From germline, CDR1 is SEHNR and CDR2 FQNEAQ (reference sequence). The CDR3 loop spans 17 amino acids. The DNA for the CDR3 is TGTGCCAGCAGCCCGACCCGAACCGGGACTTCCATTTACGAGCAATACTTC. Protein product: CASSPTRTGTSIYEQYF.

The chain combines TRBV7-9 with TRBJ1-4; D call uncertain. The CDR3 sequence is 15 residues long. Germline values: CDR1 SEHNR, CDR2 FQNEAQ (reference sequence). The V gene lost 1 base and the J gene lost 7 bases, with 13 bases spanning the gap. The CDR3 DNA reads as TGTGCCAGCAGCTTAGGTCAGGCTGGAGGTGAAAAACTGTTTTTT. This sequence encodes CASSLGQAGGEKLFF. The whole variable domain, remainder taken from reference TRBV7-9 and TRBJ1-4, is DTGVSQNPRHKITKRGQNVTFRCDPISEHNRLYWYRQTLGQGPEFLTYFQNEAQLEKSRLLSDRFSAERPKGSFSTLEIQRTEQGDSAMYLCASSLGQAGGEKLFFGSGTQLSVL.

This clone showed up just once. This chain links TRBV11-2 with TRBJ1-1, with 10 bases identical to TRBD1. CDR3 length equals 16 residues. With 5 bases clipped from V and 7 bases from J, the junction kept 13 bases outside the gene matches. Germline V gene sequence: CDR1 SGHAT, CDR2 FQNNGV. The CDR3 loop is CASSANGGTGDLEAFF. The CDR3 coding sequence is TGTGCCAGCAGCGCAAACGGTGGGACAGGGGACCTTGAAGCTTTCTTT.

The chain recombines TRBV5-4 with TRBJ1-2; 12 nucleotides align to TRBD1. CDR1 is SGHNT, CDR2 YYREEE, per germline (reference sequence). The V segment lost 5 bases and the J segment 5 bases; nucleotides outside the gene matches: 7. The CDR3 is made up of 15 amino acids. CDR3 nucleotide sequence: TGTGCCAGCAGATTTCCGGGACAGGGGGCGTATGGCTACACCTTC. As protein: CASRFPGQGAYGYTF.

The rearrangement links TRBV7-9 to TRBJ2-6; 8 nucleotides align to TRBD1. The CDR3 spans 17 residues. The junction had 8 bases not matched to a gene; V was cut back by 5 bases and J by 2 bases. Per germline, CDR1 SEHNR and CDR2 FQNEAQ (reference sequence). DNA for the CDR3: TGTGCCAGCAGCATAGGACAGGGAAGGGCTGGGGCCAACGTCCTGACTTTC. Protein product: CASSIGQGRAGANVLTF.

This CDR3 is CASSGTGEHIQYF. CDR3 sequence (DNA): TGTGCCAGCAGTGGGACAGGGGAACACATTCAGTACTTC. This chain connects TRBV25-1 to TRBJ2-4; 9 bases fit TRBD1. The junction had 3 bases not matched to a gene; V was cut back by 4 bases and J by 8 bases. The CDR3 extends over 13 amino acids. CDR1 MGHDK and CDR2 SYGVNS come from the germline V gene.

The chain joins TRBV13 to TRBJ2-7, with D maybe TRBD1 (6 bases). Trimming took 5 bases from V and 2 from J, leaving 13 bases between them. Germline assignment: CDR1 PRHDT and CDR2 FYEKMQ (reference sequence). The CDR3 loop spans 14 amino acids. The CDR3: CASSDSRGTYEQYF. In DNA form, the CDR3 reads TGTGCCAGCAGCGATAGCAGGGGAACCTACGAGCAGTACTTC.

By share, this clone counts as medium-sized (0.01 to 0.1%). The genes are TRBV6-4 and TRBJ2-1; 8 bases map to TRBD2. CDR3 size: 15 residues. V shed 6 bases and J 8 bases; nucleotides not matched to a gene: 12. Germline lookup yields CDR1 MRHNA and CDR2 SNTAGT. CDR3 amino acids: CASSAGAGELHEQFF. CDR3 nucleotides: TGTGCCAGCAGCGCCGGAGCGGGAGAGCTCCATGAGCAGTTCTTC.

The chain has TRBV6-4 and TRBJ2-3; TRBD2 agrees at 10 bases. The CDR3 contains 14 residues. CDR1 and CDR2 (germline): MRHNA, SNTAGT. V lost 3 bases, J lost 4 bases, and 1 base stayed unmatched. The CDR3 sequence: CASSESGGADTQYF. For the CDR3, the DNA is TGTGCCAGCAGTGAAAGCGGGGGGGCAGATACGCAGTATTTT.

As to this clone: One end of the junction is discordant with germline, which a read error may explain. The chain links TRBV2 to TRBJ2-6; D might be TRBD1 (5 bases). The germline gives CDR1 SNHLY, CDR2 FYNNEI. This CDR3 is 15 amino acids long. CDR3 protein: CASTTTGSGADVLTF. The CDR3 DNA sequence: TGTGCCAGCACTACGACGGGCTCTGGGGCCGACGTCCTGACTTTC.

The rearrangement links TRBV7-3 to TRBJ2-1, with TRBD2 matching 9 bases. The CDR3 contains 14 residues. Germline CDR1 reads SGHTA; CDR2 reads FQGTGA. The V gene end was trimmed by 3 bases and the J gene end by 5 bases; junction bases not matched to a gene: 2. DNA for the CDR3: TGTGCCAGCAGCTTGGGACTAGCTAACAATGAGCAGTTCTTC. This sequence encodes CASSLGLANNEQFF.

The V and J genes are TRBV27 and TRBJ2-5; 7 bases are a match to TRBD2. With V trimmed by 5 bases and J by 6 bases, 12 bases remained unmatched. The CDR3 covers 15 residues. Per the germline V gene, CDR1 is MNHEY and CDR2 is SMNVEV (reference sequence). This chain's CDR3 is CASSLSGIGYQTQYF. Here the CDR3 DNA reads TGTGCCAGCAGTCTCAGCGGGATTGGGTATCAGACCCAGTACTTC.

The chain joins TRBV9 to TRBJ2-1, with 13 bases fitting TRBD2. This CDR3 has 19 amino acids. The ends lost 4 bases at V and 1 base at J; junction bases unmatched: 11. The germline CDR1 and CDR2 sequences are SGDLS and YYNGEE. CDR3 nucleotides: TGTGCCAGCAGCACCGGGACTAGCGGGGCGGGGGGGTCCTACAATGAGCAGTTCTTC. Encoded protein: CASSTGTSGAGGSYNEQFF.

V usage is TRBV5-1 and J usage is TRBJ1-1, with 9 bases lining up with TRBD1. Germline V lookup: CDR1 SGHRS, CDR2 YFSETQ. This CDR3 spans 15 amino acids. V trimming: 6 bases; J trimming: 1 base; junction bases outside the gene matches: 7. The CDR3 nucleotides are TGCGCCAGCACCGATAGGACAGGGGAGAACACTGAAGCTTTCTTT. It specifies CASTDRTGENTEAFF.

The chain combines TRBV6-4 with TRBJ2-1; TRBD2 aligns across 8 bases. This CDR3 is built from 17 residues. CDR1 MRHNA and CDR2 SNTAGT come from the germline V gene. The V and J ends lost 3 bases and 2 bases, in that order; junction bases with no gene match: 9. The CDR3: CASSDLAGVNTYNEQFF. The CDR3 DNA reads as TGTGCCAGCAGTGATCTAGCGGGCGTAAACACCTACAATGAGCAGTTCTTC.

The chain employs TRBV7-8 and TRBJ1-4; 7 bases are shared with TRBD1. The CDR3 is made up of 19 amino acids. Germline loops: CDR1 SGHVS, CDR2 FQNEAQ. V shed 5 bases, J shed 10 bases, and the junction held 25 bases outside the gene matches. The CDR3 here is CASSRGVLGDSTGRGKLFF. Here the CDR3 DNA reads TGTGCCAGCAGCCGAGGGGTTTTGGGGGACAGTACTGGCCGGGGAAAACTGTTTTTT.

V is TRBV7-9 and J is TRBJ1-4, with 7 bases fitting TRBD1. V dropped 4 bases and J dropped 5; count of bases not matched to a gene: 4. From germline, CDR1 is SEHNR and CDR2 FQNEAQ (reference sequence). The CDR3 length is 14 residues. The CDR3 DNA reads as TGTGCCAGCAGCTCCCGGGACAGAAATGAAAAACTGTTTTTT. Translated: CASSSRDRNEKLFF.

This clone was seen only once. The V and J genes are TRBV4-2 and TRBJ2-1; TRBD2 agrees at 8 bases. The CDR3 has 17 residues. CDR1 and CDR2 from the germline V gene are LGHNA and YNFKEQ. Trimming cost V 2 bases and J 3 bases; bases outside gene matches: 9. CDR3 residues: CASSQFSGAGVYNEQFF. The CDR3 DNA is TGTGCCAGCAGCCAATTCTCAGGAGCGGGGGTCTACAATGAGCAGTTCTTC.

The chain employs TRBV30 and TRBJ2-5; D gene ambiguous. TRBJ2-7 explains the end of the DNA better; the J call may be wrong. The CDR3 extends over 11 amino acids. Germline loops: CDR1 GTSNPN, CDR2 SVGIG (reference sequence). The CDR3 is CAWSVGYEQYF. CDR3 sequence (DNA): TGTGCCTGGAGTGTGGGCTACGAGCAGTACTTC.

The chain links TRBV6-5 to TRBJ1-1; D is ambiguous. Per the germline V gene, CDR1 is MNHEY and CDR2 is SVGAGI. The V end was cut by 0 bases, the J end by 5 bases, with 10 bases between. This CDR3 is 14 amino acids long. The DNA of the CDR3 is TGTGCCAGCAGTTACTCGAGAGGGAGGACTGAAGCTTTCTTT. Its protein product is CASSYSRGRTEAFF.

The chain is built from TRBV4-3 and TRBJ1-4; 8 bases match TRBD1. CDR3 size: 15 residues. CDR1 LGHNA and CDR2 YSLEER come from the germline V gene. The V and J ends lost 4 bases and 8 bases, in that order; junction bases with no gene match: 9. The CDR3 sequence: CASSRLTGVGEKLFF. DNA of the CDR3: TGCGCCAGCAGCCGTCTGACAGGGGTTGGCGAAAAACTGTTTTTT.

The count of this clone is one. This chain joins TRBV13 and TRBJ1-1; D gene unclear. V gave up 5 bases and J gave up 1 base, with 14 bases separating them. The CDR3 is made up of 15 amino acids. The germline V gene encodes CDR1 PRHDT and CDR2 FYEKMQ (reference sequence). CDR3 region: CASSPGSRSNTEAFF. CDR3 sequence (DNA): TGTGCCAGCAGCCCGGGTTCCCGTTCGAACACTGAAGCTTTCTTT.

V usage is TRBV11-2 and J usage is TRBJ2-1, with a weak D call TRBD2 (6 bases). The CDR3 length is 16 residues. Trimming cost V 5 bases and J 5 bases, with 19 bases left between them. The germline V gene encodes CDR1 SGHAT and CDR2 FQNNGV. This CDR3 is CASSPPGGGVHNEQFF. The CDR3 DNA sequence: TGTGCCAGCAGCCCACCGGGTGGCGGGGTACACAATGAGCAGTTCTTC.

The CDR3, as DNA: TGTGCCAGCAGTGACGGAGCGGGCCTCGTCAGCACCGGGGAGCTGTTTTTT. Its protein product is CASSDGAGLVSTGELFF. The gene calls are TRBV2 and TRBJ2-2; possibly TRBD2 for D (6 bases). The ends were cut back, 3 bases at V and 4 bases at J, with 18 bases in the middle. This CDR3 spans 17 amino acids. The germline V gene has CDR1 SNHLY and CDR2 FYNNEI.

V and J are TRBV4-2 and TRBJ2-7; no reliable D call. V lost 3 bases and J lost 3, with 9 bases in between. The germline CDR1 and CDR2 sequences are LGHNA and YNFKEQ. CDR3 length equals 13 residues. CDR3 in DNA: TGTGCCAGCAGCCATGACAAGAGCTACGAGCAGTACTTC. Protein product: CASSHDKSYEQYF.

The chain has TRBV7-6 and TRBJ2-7; 8 bases agree with TRBD1. Germline V lookup: CDR1 SGHVS, CDR2 FNYEAQ. This CDR3 spans 14 amino acids. The V and J ends lost 1 base and 4 bases, in that order; junction bases with no gene match: 3. CDR3 coding DNA: TGTGCCAGCAGCTTAGGCTGGACAGGGTACGAGCAGTACTTC. Amino acid sequence: CASSLGWTGYEQYF.

The V gene is TRBV19, the J gene TRBJ1-2, with 8 bases aligning to TRBD1. With 5 bases clipped from V and 6 bases from J, the junction kept 14 bases outside the gene matches. The CDR3 consists of 16 residues. Germline assignment: CDR1 LNHDA and CDR2 SQIVND (reference sequence). The CDR3 DNA sequence: TGTGCCAGTAGTTCCGGACAGGGAAAGTCGAGCGATGGCTACACCTTC. This gives the protein CASSSGQGKSSDGYTF.

The CDR3 DNA is TGTGCCAGTAGCCCCCCGCAGGGGAGTTATGGCTACACCTTC. Protein: CASSPPQGSYGYTF. This sequence joins TRBV19 and TRBJ1-2; possible D gene TRBD1, 6 bases. Germline lookup yields CDR1 LNHDA and CDR2 SQIVND (reference sequence). This CDR3 comprises 14 residues. The germline V and J ends were trimmed by 6 bases and 5 bases, with 16 bases remaining between them.

The gene calls are TRBV5-6 and TRBJ2-7; TRBD2 is a possible D gene (5 bases). The V and J ends lost 0 bases and 6 bases respectively, with 7 bases between them. CDR3 size: 12 residues. Germline V gene sequence: CDR1 SGHDT, CDR2 YYEEEE. CDR3 nucleotide sequence: TGTGCCAGCAGCTTGGAAGAGGGCGAGCAGTACTTC. Translation gives CASSLEEGEQYF.